Listed here are 2 T cell receptor beta chains from one sample, sequenced in a study of OX40 agonist ivuxolimab in advanced cancers. The protocol was immunoSEQ multiplex PCR, while the TCRdb copy is restricted to in-frame clones and leaves out a portion. The sample shows approximately 74,000 clones, around 79% of them seen only once. The material was CD4+ or CD8+ T cells sorted from blood, obtained in a trial of the OX40 agonist ivuxolimab. Receptors originate from an adult with an advanced solid tumor such as melanoma, head and neck, liver or kidney cancer.

This chain uses TRBV28 with TRBJ1-4, with a tentative D call TRBD1 (5 bases). This CDR3 is built from 16 residues. The germline V gene encodes CDR1 MDHEN and CDR2 SYDVKM. Trimming stripped 6 bases from V and 0 bases from J, with 14 bases between. DNA of the CDR3: TGTGCCAGCAGCGACCCGGGGGTTGCAACTAATGAAAAACTGTTTTTT. Translated, it gives CASSDPGVATNEKLFF.

The J gene is TRBJ1-4, the V gene TRBV4-3; D uncertain. V shed 5 bases and J shed 0 bases, with 4 bases lying between them. The germline CDR1 and CDR2 sequences are LGHNA and YSLEER. This CDR3 has 13 residues. CDR3 protein: CASSEATNEKLFF. CDR3 coding DNA: TGCGCCAGCAGCGAGGCAACTAATGAAAAACTGTTTTTT.